This TCR beta chain was sequenced during a study of HIV-infected patients and healthy controls. Study-wide results and caveats: CMV-associated CDR3s mostly grew nonsignificantly during therapy, while HIV-associated CDR3s declined significantly. Compared with healthy controls, HIV-infected patients showed less CDR3 sharing between individuals. Significantly higher mean Gini indices appeared in HIV-infected repertoires, possibly reflecting oligoclonality.

CDR3 length: 15 amino acids. Trimming pared 5 bases from V and 6 bases from J, leaving 16 bases between. Germline CDR1 and CDR2: LNHDA and SQIVND (reference sequence). This clonotype was observed at least ten times. Its antigen is as yet unknown. Antiretroviral therapy had run roughly three months, about 14 weeks, before follow-up blood collection. Whole blood was used without fractionation, so all unsorted peripheral T cells were included. Peripheral blood, more than 2 ml, was drawn for RNA extraction. Around 530 ng RNA was reverse transcribed with alpha and beta constant-region primers. Using multiplexing indices, alpha and beta chain libraries were generated apart by chain-specific third strand synthesis. TCRdb ran MiXCR on the 5' RACE reads and lists one entry per CDR3 protein. The sample yields about 8,600 distinct CDR3 sequences, roughly 8.1% seen once.

Material: blood, obtained during antiretroviral therapy. The clonotype was recovered from an adult with HIV infection. V gene TRBV19 combines with J gene TRBJ1-4, with D unclear. CDR3 bases: TGTGCCAGTAGTCTTAGGGTGACGCGCGATGAAAAACTGTTTTTT. This encodes CASSLRVTRDEKLFF.